The next 15 T cell receptor beta chains were all read from a single sample in a study of spatial heterogeneity in lung cancer. Described time point: blood at routine non-recurrence follow-up after resection. Extraction of whole RNA from tumor, nontumor lung or frozen PBMC preceded unsorted sequencing. TCRdb re-derived calls from the 5' RACE reads in MiXCR, one entry per CDR3 protein. The sample consists of about 120,000 distinct CDR3 sequences, 12% of them appearing once. The specimen comprised PBMCs, sampled at follow-up. The origin of the receptors is a male donor with early-stage non-small cell lung cancer.

A few counts support this clonotype. The rearrangement links TRBV20-1 to TRBJ2-3, with TRBD2 matching over 11 bases. The germline V gene has CDR1 DFQATT and CDR2 SNEGSKA (reference sequence). Losses at the gene ends were 6 bases for V and 4 bases for J; bases not matched to a gene: 9. This CDR3 is built from 15 residues. CDR3 sequence reads: CSALRTSGGPDTQYF. Here the CDR3 DNA reads TGCAGTGCACTTCGAACTAGCGGGGGTCCAGATACGCAGTATTTT.

The chain carries TRBV7-2 and TRBJ1-2; weak D call: TRBD1 (5 bases). Between the trimmed V and J ends, which lost 1 base and 4 bases, there was a span of 7 bases. This CDR3 is built from 13 residues. Looked up from germline, CDR1 is SGHTA and CDR2 is FQGNSA. Here the CDR3 DNA reads TGTGCCAGCAGCTTAGTACAGGCCTATGGCTACACCTTC. This sequence encodes CASSLVQAYGYTF.

This clonotype has just one count. This chain links TRBV7-2 with TRBJ2-7; 7 positions match TRBD1. Trimming cost V 3 bases and J 2 bases; bases outside gene matches: 4. The length of the CDR3 is 14 residues. CDR1 and CDR2 (germline): SGHTA, FQGNSA. CDR3 amino acids: CASSFSGTAYEQYF. The CDR3 DNA follows: TGTGCCAGCAGCTTCTCCGGGACAGCCTACGAGCAGTACTTC.

This rearrangement joins TRBV4-1 to TRBJ1-5, with a weak D call TRBD1 (5 bases). The V end lost 0 bases, the J end lost 6 bases, and 9 bases lay between the germline ends. Germline assignment: CDR1 MGHRA and CDR2 YSYEKL. The CDR3 contains 14 residues. The CDR3 is CASSQDRGAQPQHF. CDR3 nucleotide sequence: TGCGCCAGCAGCCAAGATAGGGGAGCTCAGCCCCAGCATTTT.

The chain combines TRBV4-2 with TRBJ2-3; D perhaps matches TRBD2 (6 bases). V was pared by 0 bases and J by 2 bases, with 15 bases between. Germline values: CDR1 LGHNA, CDR2 YNFKEQ. The CDR3 contains 17 residues. CDR3 protein: CASSQDMRRGHTDTQYF. The CDR3 region has the DNA TGTGCCAGCAGCCAAGATATGAGGCGGGGTCACACAGATACGCAGTATTTT.

This clonotype has more than one count but fewer than ten. The rearrangement links TRBV4-1 to TRBJ2-3; the match to TRBD1 covers 7 bases. The V gene end was trimmed by 4 bases and the J gene end by 4 bases; junction bases not matched to a gene: 11. The CDR3 contains 16 residues. The germline V gene has CDR1 MGHRA and CDR2 YSYEKL. CDR3 DNA: TGCGCCAGCAGCCGGCCGGGACAGTCTTTCTCAGATACGCAGTATTTT. Residues: CASSRPGQSFSDTQYF.

This clonotype was recorded many times. The chain joins TRBV5-4 to TRBJ1-1; D gene unclear. The CDR3 length is 16 residues. The germline V gene has CDR1 SGHNT and CDR2 YYREEE (reference sequence). V was cut by 3 bases and J by 1 base, with 16 bases left in between. The CDR3 sequence is CASSSLWSRGNTEAFF. The CDR3 DNA reads as TGTGCCAGCAGCTCGCTTTGGAGTCGTGGGAACACTGAAGCTTTCTTT.

DNA for the CDR3: TGCGCCGCTTCGGAAAGGGACACTGAAGCTTTCTTT. Translating it yields CAASERDTEAFF. The chain has TRBV10-2 and TRBJ1-1; the D is unclear. The germline V gene has CDR1 WSHSY and CDR2 SAAADI. Trimming cost V 11 bases and J 3 bases, with 13 bases left between them. The CDR3 runs 12 residues.

The V call is TRBV5-1, the J call TRBJ1-1; D not resolved. This CDR3 contains 14 residues. V lost 3 bases and J 0 bases, leaving 9 bases between the germline ends. Germline lookup yields CDR1 SGHRS and CDR2 YFSETQ. The CDR3 nucleotides read TGCGCCAGCAGCTCGACGGAGATGAACACTGAAGCTTTCTTT. The encoded protein is CASSSTEMNTEAFF. Combining the CDR3 with reference TRBV5-1 and TRBJ1-1 gives the whole variable domain KAGVTQTPRYLIKTRGQQVTLSCSPISGHRSVSWYQQTPGQGLQFLFEYFSETQRNKGNFPGRFSGRQFSNSRSEMNVSTLELGDSALYLCASSSTEMNTEAFFGQGTRLTVV.

At least ten counts were recorded for this clonotype. The rearrangement links TRBV5-1 to TRBJ1-2; tentative D call: TRBD1 (5 bases). Trimming took 7 bases from V and 2 from J, leaving 15 bases between them. Looked up from germline, CDR1 is SGHRS and CDR2 is YFSETQ. The length of the CDR3 is 14 residues. In nucleotides, the CDR3 is TGCGCCAGCCGAGGCCAGGGAGGAAACTATGGCTACACCTTC. Translated: CASRGQGGNYGYTF. The full variable domain, in which reference TRBV5-1 and TRBJ1-2 provide the parts outside the CDR3, is KAGVTQTPRYLIKTRGQQVTLSCSPISGHRSVSWYQQTPGQGLQFLFEYFSETQRNKGNFPGRFSGRQFSNSRSEMNVSTLELGDSALYLCASRGQGGNYGYTFGSGTRLTVV.

The chain uses TRBV6-1 and TRBJ2-1, with a possible D match to TRBD1 (5 bases). Germline-derived CDR1 and CDR2 are MNHNS and SASEGT. Trimming pared 3 bases from V and 7 bases from J, leaving 16 bases between. This CDR3 contains 15 residues. The CDR3 here is CASSEAPPSGNEQFF. The CDR3 DNA reads as TGTGCCAGCAGTGAGGCGCCACCGTCAGGGAATGAGCAGTTCTTC.

V usage is TRBV7-2 and J usage is TRBJ2-7; tentatively, D is TRBD1 (5 bases). Per germline, CDR1 SGHTA and CDR2 FQGNSA. The CDR3 is 15 residues long. V was pared by 2 bases and J by 0 bases, with 11 bases between. This CDR3 is CASSLYADSSYEQYF. In nucleotides, the CDR3 is TGTGCCAGCAGCTTATACGCAGACAGCTCCTACGAGCAGTACTTC.

The chain is built from TRBV7-3 and TRBJ2-1, with D possibly TRBD2 on 7 matching bases. Germline CDR1 is SGHTA and CDR2 is FQGTGA. The CDR3 totals 13 residues. Trimming left V 4 bases short and J 6 bases short, with 10 bases between. As DNA, the CDR3 is TGTGCCAGCAGCTGGGGGGGCCTCAATGAGCAGTTCTTC. It yields the protein CASSWGGLNEQFF.

This clonotype has a handful of counts. V usage is TRBV6-5 and J usage is TRBJ2-7; D is tentatively TRBD1 or TRBD2 (6 bases each). The CDR3 is 14 amino acids. Germline-derived CDR1 and CDR2 are MNHEY and SVGAGI. Trimming removed 10 bases from V and 4 bases from J, with 20 bases in between. CDR3 in DNA: TGTGCCACTAACCCGGGGGCCCTTCCTTACGAGCAGTACTTC. Amino acid sequence: CATNPGALPYEQYF.

This clonotype was observed a few times. The chain uses TRBV20-1 and TRBJ2-7; no clear D. Germline assignment: CDR1 DFQATT and CDR2 SNEGSKA (reference sequence). The CDR3 is 11 amino acids. V was clipped by 3 bases and J by 3 bases, with 6 bases between them. CDR3 in amino acids: CSASGVYEQYF. The CDR3 DNA sequence: TGCAGTGCTAGTGGCGTCTACGAGCAGTACTTC.